These T cell receptor beta chains were read from a single sample in a study of blood T cell repertoires in COVID-19. The table came from immunoSEQ multiplex PCR; TCRdb's copy has only in-frame clones and leaves some out. The profile shows about 340,000 clones, 88% of them singletons. Sequenced input: peripheral blood. These receptors all stem from a woman between 70 and 85 years old with COVID-19, enrolled during active disease. The CDR3 runs from the conserved cysteine through the conserved F or W. D genes are given only for firm matches. The listing skips clone size in some rows; elsewhere it reads once, few, many or a size class.

v_gene: TRBV28; j_gene: TRBJ1-4; abundance: -; d_gene: TRBD1; CDR3aa: CASSLFGGQGKKLFF; CDR3nt: TGTGCCAGCAGTTTGTTTGGGGGACAGGGCAAAAAACTGTTTTTT
v_gene: TRBV4-3; j_gene: TRBJ2-3; abundance: -; d_gene: TRBD1; CDR3aa: CASSQGPGDRGTDTQYF; CDR3nt: TGCGCCAGCAGCCAGGGTCCGGGGGACAGGGGTACAGATACGCAGTATTTT
v_gene: TRBV11-2; j_gene: TRBJ2-7; abundance: -; d_gene: TRBD1; CDR3aa: CASSSDRGQQYF; CDR3nt: TGTGCCAGCAGCTCCGACAGGGGTCAGCAGTACTTC
v_gene: TRBV3-1/TRBV3-2; j_gene: TRBJ2-7; abundance: -; d_gene: TRBD1; CDR3aa: CASSRRDRGKYEQYF; CDR3nt: TGTGCCAGCAGCCGCCGGGACAGGGGGAAGTACGAGCAGTACTTC
v_gene: TRBV7-9; j_gene: TRBJ1-1; abundance: -; d_gene: -; CDR3aa: CASSYGVGTEAFF; CDR3nt: TGTGCCAGCAGCTACGGGGTTGGCACTGAAGCTTTCTTT
v_gene: TRBV5-1; j_gene: TRBJ1-1; abundance: -; d_gene: -; CDR3aa: CASSLGGARDTEAFF; CDR3nt: TGCGCCAGCAGCTTAGGAGGGGCGCGGGACACTGAAGCTTTCTTT
v_gene: TRBV2; j_gene: TRBJ2-5; abundance: -; d_gene: TRBD2; CDR3aa: CASSEVAGGAQETQYF; CDR3nt: TGTGCCAGCAGTGAAGTAGCGGGGGGCGCTCAAGAGACCCAGTACTTC
v_gene: TRBV28; j_gene: TRBJ2-7; abundance: -; d_gene: -; CDR3aa: CASRSGTTYEQYF; CDR3nt: TGTGCCAGCAGAAGTGGCACAACCTACGAGCAGTACTTC
v_gene: TRBV3-1/TRBV3-2; j_gene: TRBJ2-7; abundance: -; d_gene: TRBD2; CDR3aa: CASSPEPGGSYEQYF; CDR3nt: TGTGCCAGCAGCCCTGAGCCGGGGGGAAGCTACGAGCAGTACTTC
v_gene: TRBV7-6; j_gene: TRBJ1-1; abundance: -; d_gene: -; CDR3aa: CASSLDGGDTEAFF; CDR3nt: TGTGCCAGCAGCTTAGATGGCGGGGACACTGAAGCTTTCTTT
v_gene: TRBV20-1; j_gene: TRBJ1-5; abundance: few; d_gene: -; CDR3aa: CSASVPIGQSQHF; CDR3nt: TGCAGTGCTAGTGTCCCTATTGGGCAGAGCCAGCATTTT
v_gene: TRBV2; j_gene: TRBJ2-7; abundance: -; d_gene: -; CDR3aa: CASSDDKNEQYF; CDR3nt: TGTGCCAGCAGCGACGACAAGAACGAGCAGTACTTC
v_gene: TRBV19; j_gene: TRBJ1-5; abundance: -; d_gene: -; CDR3aa: CASTGGGARQPQHF; CDR3nt: TGTGCCAGTACGGGGGGGGGCGCAAGACAGCCCCAGCATTTT
v_gene: TRBV7-9; j_gene: TRBJ1-1; abundance: -; d_gene: -; CDR3aa: CASSSRGPEAFF; CDR3nt: TGTGCCAGCAGCTCCCGCGGTCCTGAAGCTTTCTTT
v_gene: TRBV6-5; j_gene: TRBJ1-1; abundance: -; d_gene: -; CDR3aa: CASSSGKWAFF; CDR3nt: TGTGCCAGCAGTTCGGGGAAGTGGGCTTTCTTT
v_gene: TRBV28; j_gene: TRBJ1-6; abundance: -; d_gene: TRBD1; CDR3aa: CASSLGTGDSPLHF; CDR3nt: TGTGCCAGCAGTCTTGGGACAGGGGATTCACCCCTCCACTTT
v_gene: TRBV3-1/TRBV3-2; j_gene: TRBJ1-2; abundance: -; d_gene: -; CDR3aa: CASSLLADPNGYTF; CDR3nt: TGTGCCAGCAGCCTCTTAGCTGACCCAAATGGCTACACCTTC
v_gene: TRBV7-2; j_gene: TRBJ1-2; abundance: -; d_gene: -; CDR3aa: CASSLVLGVYGYTF; CDR3nt: TGTGCCAGCAGCTTAGTCCTCGGAGTATATGGCTACACCTTC
v_gene: TRBV28; j_gene: TRBJ1-3; abundance: -; d_gene: TRBD1; CDR3aa: CASSPPPGQGSGNTIYF; CDR3nt: TGTGCCAGCAGTCCCCCCCCGGGACAGGGGTCGGGAAACACCATATATTTT
v_gene: TRBV28; j_gene: TRBJ1-3; abundance: -; d_gene: -; CDR3aa: CASRGGGSVGNTIYF; CDR3nt: TGTGCCAGCAGGGGAGGGGGTTCGGTCGGAAACACCATATATTTT
v_gene: TRBV5-1; j_gene: TRBJ1-2; abundance: -; d_gene: -; CDR3aa: CASSLSRESGSDGYTF; CDR3nt: TGCGCCAGCAGCTTGAGCCGGGAGTCGGGGTCTGATGGCTACACCTTC
v_gene: TRBV5-4; j_gene: TRBJ2-2; abundance: few; d_gene: -; CDR3aa: CASSPPGVGELFF; CDR3nt: TGTGCCAGCAGCCCCCCGGGGGTCGGGGAGCTGTTTTTT
v_gene: TRBV10-3; j_gene: TRBJ1-1; abundance: -; d_gene: TRBD1; CDR3aa: CAISENRGGTEAFF; CDR3nt: TGTGCCATCAGTGAAAACAGGGGAGGCACTGAAGCTTTCTTT
v_gene: TRBV10-2; j_gene: TRBJ2-1; abundance: -; d_gene: -; CDR3aa: CASVSTLPYNEQFF; CDR3nt: TGCGCCAGCGTTTCTACGCTGCCCTACAATGAGCAGTTCTTC
v_gene: TRBV28; j_gene: TRBJ1-5; abundance: -; d_gene: -; CDR3aa: CASSSPGMGNQPQHF; CDR3nt: TGTGCCAGCAGTTCGCCGGGGATGGGCAATCAGCCCCAGCATTTT
v_gene: TRBV19; j_gene: TRBJ1-6; abundance: -; d_gene: TRBD1; CDR3aa: CASSPPGQGSSPLHF; CDR3nt: TGTGCCAGTAGTCCTCCGGGACAGGGCAGTTCACCCCTCCACTTT
v_gene: TRBV6-6; j_gene: TRBJ2-3; abundance: -; d_gene: TRBD2; CDR3aa: CASSPLAGHTQYF; CDR3nt: TGTGCCAGCAGTCCGTTAGCGGGCCATACGCAGTATTTT
v_gene: TRBV27; j_gene: TRBJ1-2; abundance: -; d_gene: -; CDR3aa: CASSPRRDTNYGYTF; CDR3nt: TGTGCCAGCAGTCCACGCCGGGACACAAACTATGGCTACACCTTC
v_gene: TRBV5-1; j_gene: TRBJ2-1; abundance: -; d_gene: TRBD2; CDR3aa: CASSMIIAGGPPNEQFF; CDR3nt: TGCGCCAGCAGCATGATCATAGCGGGGGGGCCTCCCAATGAGCAGTTCTTC
v_gene: TRBV30; j_gene: TRBJ1-2; abundance: few; d_gene: -; CDR3aa: CAWSVQLSRVGYTF; CDR3nt: TGTGCCTGGAGTGTACAACTCTCCAGGGTTGGCTACACCTTC
v_gene: TRBV7-9; j_gene: TRBJ1-2; abundance: -; d_gene: -; CDR3aa: CASSLTTSGERGYTF; CDR3nt: TGTGCCAGCAGCTTAACAACTTCAGGGGAGCGGGGCTACACCTTC
v_gene: TRBV28; j_gene: TRBJ1-1; abundance: -; d_gene: -; CDR3aa: CASSLLQGRGTEAFF; CDR3nt: TGTGCCAGCAGTTTATTACAGGGAAGGGGGACTGAAGCTTTCTTT
v_gene: TRBV27; j_gene: TRBJ2-7; abundance: -; d_gene: -; CDR3aa: CASRKTVAYEQYF; CDR3nt: TGTGCCAGCAGAAAGACAGTCGCCTACGAGCAGTACTTC
v_gene: TRBV4-3; j_gene: TRBJ1-1; abundance: -; d_gene: -; CDR3aa: CASSQDRVATEAFF; CDR3nt: TGCGCCAGCAGCCAAGATCGGGTGGCCACTGAAGCTTTCTTT
v_gene: TRBV29-1; j_gene: TRBJ2-2; abundance: -; d_gene: -; CDR3aa: CSAVGQGDTGELFF; CDR3nt: TGCAGCGCCGTGGGCCAGGGCGACACCGGGGAGCTGTTTTTT
v_gene: TRBV20-1; j_gene: TRBJ2-1; abundance: -; d_gene: TRBD2; CDR3aa: CSASGAGGESFEQFF; CDR3nt: TGCAGTGCTAGTGGAGCGGGGGGGGAATCTTTTGAGCAGTTCTTC
v_gene: TRBV19; j_gene: TRBJ1-6; abundance: -; d_gene: -; CDR3aa: CASRQGSSYNSPLHF; CDR3nt: TGTGCCAGTAGACAGGGAAGCTCCTATAATTCACCCCTCCACTTT
v_gene: TRBV21-1; j_gene: TRBJ1-1; abundance: -; d_gene: -; CDR3aa: CASSSDGMNTEAFF; CDR3nt: TGTGCCAGCAGCTCGGACGGGATGAACACTGAAGCTTTCTTT
v_gene: TRBV7-2; j_gene: TRBJ1-1; abundance: -; d_gene: -; CDR3aa: CASSLKTGFEAFF; CDR3nt: TGTGCCAGCAGCTTGAAGACGGGATTTGAAGCTTTCTTT
v_gene: TRBV5-1; j_gene: TRBJ1-1; abundance: -; d_gene: -; CDR3aa: CASSLTGMGTEAFF; CDR3nt: TGCGCCAGCAGCTTAACAGGGATGGGCACTGAAGCTTTCTTT
v_gene: TRBV6-1; j_gene: TRBJ1-2; abundance: -; d_gene: -; CDR3aa: CASSELTNYGYTF; CDR3nt: TGTGCCAGCAGTGAACTTACTAACTATGGCTACACCTTC
v_gene: TRBV2; j_gene: TRBJ1-5; abundance: -; d_gene: TRBD1; CDR3aa: CASSEQGQGTQPQHF; CDR3nt: TGTGCCAGCAGTGAACAGGGACAGGGGACTCAGCCCCAGCATTTT
v_gene: TRBV5-3; j_gene: TRBJ1-5; abundance: once; d_gene: -; CDR3aa: CARSELIGWPNQPQHF; CDR3nt: TGTGCCAGAAGCGAGTTGATCGGGTGGCCCAATCAGCCCCAGCATTTT
v_gene: TRBV24-1; j_gene: TRBJ2-3; abundance: -; d_gene: TRBD1; CDR3aa: CATGDRGSDTQYF; CDR3nt: TGTGCCACCGGGGACAGGGGATCAGATACGCAGTATTTT
v_gene: TRBV19; j_gene: TRBJ2-4; abundance: once; d_gene: -; CDR3aa: CASSIVQAGAKNIQYF; CDR3nt: TGTGCCAGTAGTATTGTACAGGCAGGGGCCAAAAACATTCAGTACTTC
v_gene: TRBV29-1; j_gene: TRBJ1-2; abundance: -; d_gene: TRBD1; CDR3aa: CSVETGENYGYTF; CDR3nt: TGCAGCGTTGAGACAGGGGAGAACTATGGCTACACCTTC
v_gene: TRBV19; j_gene: TRBJ1-1; abundance: once; d_gene: -; CDR3aa: CASEMGATEAFF; CDR3nt: TGTGCCAGTGAGATGGGAGCCACTGAAGCTTTCTTT
v_gene: TRBV27; j_gene: TRBJ1-3; abundance: -; d_gene: TRBD1; CDR3aa: CASSSTGAGNTIYF; CDR3nt: TGTGCCAGCAGTTCGACAGGGGCTGGAAACACCATATATTTT
v_gene: TRBV7-2; j_gene: TRBJ1-3; abundance: -; d_gene: TRBD1; CDR3aa: CASSYPGQGRNTIYF; CDR3nt: TGTGCCAGCAGTTATCCGGGACAGGGTCGAAACACCATATATTTT
v_gene: TRBV21-1; j_gene: TRBJ1-5; abundance: -; d_gene: -; CDR3aa: CASSTKQGGARSNQPQHF; CDR3nt: TGTGCCAGCAGCACAAAGCAGGGAGGGGCCCGCTCGAATCAGCCCCAGCATTTT
v_gene: TRBV4-1; j_gene: TRBJ2-3; abundance: -; d_gene: TRBD2; CDR3aa: CASSLGLAEFTGTQYF; CDR3nt: TGCGCCAGCAGTCTAGGACTAGCGGAGTTCACGGGTACGCAGTATTTT
v_gene: TRBV6-5; j_gene: TRBJ2-7; abundance: once; d_gene: -; CDR3aa: CASSYSRGSSYEQYF; CDR3nt: TGTGCCAGCAGTTACTCGCGAGGGTCCTCCTACGAGCAGTACTTC